This T cell receptor (beta chain) was recorded in a study of cytomegalovirus exposure and HLA in healthy donors. On the study more broadly: About 200 million T cells yielded over 90 million unique TCR beta sequences in earlier analysis.

The germline V gene encodes CDR1 MNHEY and CDR2 SVGAGI. The junction had 8 bases not matched to a gene; V was cut back by 6 bases and J by 1 base. There are 15 residues in the CDR3. The PCR contained 60 Vbeta and 13 Jbeta primers. Profiled with immunoSEQ multiplex PCR; TCRdb holds only in-frame clones, not every one. The sample lists around 130,000 clones, approximately 8.8% occurring once. The sequenced material came from PBMCs. The rearrangement uses TRBV6-5 and TRBJ2-5; 7 bases match TRBD1. The clonotype comes from a man aged 35-49 years in good health and CMV-seronegative. The CDR3 DNA is TGTGCCAGCAGGGCCGGGACAGCACTCCAAGAGACCCAGTACTTC. It codes for CASRAGTALQETQYF.